The clone carrying this TCR beta chain has a count of ten or more. Its target is not known. Germline-derived CDR1 and CDR2 are MNHEY and SMNVEV (reference sequence). CDR3 length equals 14 residues. Trimming stripped 4 bases from V and 9 bases from J, with 13 bases between. Construction of TCR beta libraries relied on iRepertoire HTBI primers and on Arm-PCR targeting CDR3 regions. One entry per CDR3 protein results from TCRdb running MiXCR on the multiplex PCR reads. The sample shows over 450,000 distinct CDR3 sequences, more than 10% of them seen only once. This sample was included in a study of regulatory T cells in long-lasting Graves disease. The study's findings and limits: Persistent disease preferred TRBV28, TRBJ1-2 and TRBJ2-5; new disease, TRBV20-1 and TRBJ2-1.

The time point is: newly diagnosed GD, antithyroid drugs for less than 3 months. RNA isolated from PBMCs was used to make the TCR library. This sample also belongs to another study, concerning T cells in Graves' hyperthyroidism and ophthalmopathy. This second study says: Initially, a first-round RT-PCR of the TCR CDR3 employed the HTBI primer set.

The rearrangement uses TRBV27 and TRBJ1-6; D not resolved. The sample was peripheral blood mononuclear cells (PBMCs), taken at new diagnosis, from a patient treated with antithyroid drugs. This clonotype originated in a young woman with Graves disease. CDR3 region: CASSSPRLGSPLHF. CDR3 DNA sequence: TGTGCCAGCAGTTCCCCCCGCCTGGGTTCACCCCTCCACTTT.